This is a list of T cell receptor beta chains from one sample in a study of blood T cell repertoires in COVID-19. The table came from immunoSEQ multiplex PCR; TCRdb's copy has only in-frame clones and leaves some out. The sample holds roughly 70,000 clones, 90% seen once. Sequencing was performed on peripheral blood. The receptors shown here come from a man aged 45 to 65 with COVID-19, enrolled during active disease. Each CDR3 is given with its conserved first and last residue. A D gene is named only where the DNA matches it firmly. Part of the rows lack a size; the others show once, few, many or a class for expanded clones.

CDR3 protein: CASSQIAGSSYEQYF
CDR3 DNA: TGTGCCAGCAGCCAAATAGCGGGCAGCTCCTACGAGCAGTACTTC
clone size: NA
D gene: TRBD2
V gene: TRBV4-2
J gene: TRBJ2-7

CDR3 protein: CASSQFSETMNTEAFF
CDR3 DNA: TGCGCCAGCAGCCAATTCTCGGAGACCATGAACACTGAAGCTTTCTTT
clone size: NA
D gene: NA
V gene: TRBV4-1
J gene: TRBJ1-1

CDR3 protein: CASSLAPVRASEQYF
CDR3 DNA: TGTGCCAGCAGCTTAGCCCCCGTGCGGGCAAGTGAGCAGTACTTC
clone size: once
D gene: NA
V gene: TRBV7-9
J gene: TRBJ2-7

CDR3 protein: CASSQNPTGGETQYF
CDR3 DNA: TGTGCCAGCAGCCAAAATCCAACAGGGGGAGAGACCCAGTACTTC
clone size: NA
D gene: TRBD1
V gene: TRBV3-1/TRBV3-2
J gene: TRBJ2-5

CDR3 protein: CASSQGLQPYSNQPQHF
CDR3 DNA: TGTGCCAGCAGCCAGGGGCTACAGCCTTATAGCAATCAGCCCCAGCATTTT
clone size: NA
D gene: NA
V gene: TRBV3-1/TRBV3-2
J gene: TRBJ1-5

CDR3 protein: CASSTSTGGKDTQYF
CDR3 DNA: TGTGCCAGCAGCACCTCGACAGGGGGCAAAGATACGCAGTATTTT
clone size: NA
D gene: TRBD1
V gene: TRBV6-5
J gene: TRBJ2-3

CDR3 protein: CSASSGGYNSPLHF
CDR3 DNA: TGCAGTGCTAGTTCCGGGGGCTATAATTCACCCCTCCACTTT
clone size: NA
D gene: NA
V gene: TRBV20-1
J gene: TRBJ1-6

CDR3 protein: CASSSKRGLASVSGNTIYF
CDR3 DNA: TGTGCCAGCAGCTCGAAAAGGGGCCTCGCCTCAGTCTCTGGAAACACCATATATTTT
clone size: few
D gene: NA
V gene: TRBV7-6
J gene: TRBJ1-3

CDR3 protein: CASSLSRGTEAFF
CDR3 DNA: TGTGCCAGCAGCCTCTCGAGGGGGACTGAAGCTTTCTTT
clone size: NA
D gene: NA
V gene: TRBV11-2
J gene: TRBJ1-1

CDR3 protein: CASSYSKWRPEAFF
CDR3 DNA: TGTGCCAGCAGTTACTCGAAGTGGCGGCCCGAAGCTTTCTTT
clone size: NA
D gene: NA
V gene: TRBV6-5
J gene: TRBJ1-1

CDR3 protein: CASSMAGAPYEQYF
CDR3 DNA: TGTGCCAGTAGTATGGCAGGGGCCCCCTACGAGCAGTACTTC
clone size: NA
D gene: NA
V gene: TRBV19
J gene: TRBJ2-7

CDR3 protein: CASSKARGTEQFF
CDR3 DNA: TGTGCCAGCAGCAAAGCCAGGGGGACTGAGCAGTTCTTC
clone size: NA
D gene: NA
V gene: TRBV21-1
J gene: TRBJ2-1

CDR3 protein: CASSQEGRQSSTETQYF
CDR3 DNA: TGCGCCAGCAGCCAAGAAGGGCGACAGAGTTCCACGGAGACCCAGTACTTC
clone size: NA
D gene: NA
V gene: TRBV4-3
J gene: TRBJ2-5

CDR3 protein: CASSFLTDTQYF
CDR3 DNA: TGTGCCAGCAGTTTCCTCACAGATACGCAGTATTTT
clone size: NA
D gene: NA
V gene: TRBV28
J gene: TRBJ2-3

CDR3 protein: CASSLPLTGASNYGYTF
CDR3 DNA: TGTGCCAGCAGCTTACCCCTGACAGGCGCGTCTAACTATGGCTACACCTTC
clone size: NA
D gene: NA
V gene: TRBV7-2
J gene: TRBJ1-2

CDR3 protein: CASSYGQGRYGYTF
CDR3 DNA: TGTGCCAGCAGCTACGGACAGGGGAGGTATGGCTACACCTTC
clone size: NA
D gene: TRBD1
V gene: TRBV5-4
J gene: TRBJ1-2

CDR3 protein: CASTYGGGYGYTF
CDR3 DNA: TGTGCCAGCACGTACGGGGGGGGCTATGGCTACACCTTC
clone size: NA
D gene: NA
V gene: TRBV6-5
J gene: TRBJ1-2

CDR3 protein: CASSTPGLADANSYNEQFF
CDR3 DNA: TGTGCCAGTAGTACCCCAGGGCTAGCGGACGCCAATTCCTACAATGAGCAGTTCTTC
clone size: NA
D gene: TRBD2
V gene: TRBV19
J gene: TRBJ2-1

CDR3 protein: CASSTRGHRVLGNQPQHF
CDR3 DNA: TGTGCCAGTAGTACCAGGGGACACAGGGTTTTGGGCAATCAGCCCCAGCATTTT
clone size: NA
D gene: NA
V gene: TRBV19
J gene: TRBJ1-5

CDR3 protein: CASSLAATGGEQYF
CDR3 DNA: TGTGCCAGCAGCTTAGCGGCAACCGGGGGCGAGCAGTACTTC
clone size: NA
D gene: NA
V gene: TRBV7-2
J gene: TRBJ2-7

CDR3 protein: CASSQDSYGYTF
CDR3 DNA: TGTGCCAGCAGTCAGGACAGCTATGGCTACACCTTC
clone size: NA
D gene: NA
V gene: TRBV6-2/TRBV6-3
J gene: TRBJ1-2

CDR3 protein: CASSLAPPGGNEKLFF
CDR3 DNA: TGCGCCAGCAGCTTAGCCCCCCCGGGAGGTAATGAAAAACTGTTTTTT
clone size: NA
D gene: NA
V gene: TRBV5-1
J gene: TRBJ1-4

CDR3 protein: CAWSVGGAGEQYF
CDR3 DNA: TGTGCCTGGAGTGTGGGGGGGGCCGGCGAGCAGTACTTC
clone size: NA
D gene: NA
V gene: TRBV30
J gene: TRBJ2-7

CDR3 protein: CASNRGDRGRYEQFF
CDR3 DNA: TGTGCCAGCAACCGCGGGGACAGGGGGCGCTATGAGCAGTTCTTC
clone size: NA
D gene: TRBD1
V gene: TRBV5-4
J gene: TRBJ2-1

CDR3 protein: CASGLLAGSPSEQFF
CDR3 DNA: TGTGCTAGTGGTTTGCTAGCGGGGTCCCCTAGTGAGCAGTTCTTC
clone size: NA
D gene: TRBD2
V gene: TRBV12-5
J gene: TRBJ2-1

CDR3 protein: CASSLGVQGKCTF
CDR3 DNA: TGTGCCAGCAGTTTAGGAGTCCAGGGGAAATGCACCTTC
clone size: NA
D gene: NA
V gene: TRBV12-3/TRBV12-4
J gene: TRBJ1-2

CDR3 protein: CATSSGRDTVQYF
CDR3 DNA: TGTGCCACCAGCAGTGGCCGGGACACAGTGCAGTATTTT
clone size: NA
D gene: NA
V gene: TRBV15
J gene: TRBJ2-3

CDR3 protein: CASSGHNTAYGYTF
CDR3 DNA: TGTGCCAGCAGTGGGCATAACACCGCCTATGGCTACACCTTC
clone size: NA
D gene: NA
V gene: TRBV25-1
J gene: TRBJ1-2

CDR3 protein: CASKPGLATYEQYF
CDR3 DNA: TGTGCCAGCAAACCCGGACTGGCTACCTACGAGCAGTACTTC
clone size: NA
D gene: NA
V gene: TRBV6-5
J gene: TRBJ2-7

CDR3 protein: CASSDRYSNQPQHF
CDR3 DNA: TGTGCCAGCAGTGACAGGTATAGCAATCAGCCCCAGCATTTT
clone size: NA
D gene: NA
V gene: TRBV6-2/TRBV6-3
J gene: TRBJ1-5

CDR3 protein: CASSQELTGATYGYTF
CDR3 DNA: TGCGCCAGCAGCCAAGAACTAACAGGGGCGACCTATGGCTACACCTTC
clone size: once
D gene: TRBD1
V gene: TRBV4-3
J gene: TRBJ1-2

CDR3 protein: CASSLRADYYGYTF
CDR3 DNA: TGTGCCAGCAGTCTTAGGGCGGACTACTATGGCTACACCTTC
clone size: NA
D gene: NA
V gene: TRBV27
J gene: TRBJ1-2

CDR3 protein: CASSRRDYEQYF
CDR3 DNA: TGTGCCAGCAGCCGCCGGGACTACGAGCAGTACTTC
clone size: NA
D gene: NA
V gene: TRBV7-9
J gene: TRBJ2-7

CDR3 protein: CASTRTGYYGYTF
CDR3 DNA: TGTGCCAGCACCCGGACAGGGTATTATGGCTACACCTTC
clone size: NA
D gene: TRBD1
V gene: TRBV5-8
J gene: TRBJ1-2

CDR3 protein: CATSGTSGDYNEQFF
CDR3 DNA: TGTGCCACCAGTGGAACTAGCGGGGACTACAATGAGCAGTTCTTC
clone size: NA
D gene: TRBD2
V gene: TRBV24-1
J gene: TRBJ2-1

CDR3 protein: CAISVVEQGGDEQFF
CDR3 DNA: TGTGCCATCAGTGTAGTGGAGCAGGGTGGCGATGAGCAGTTCTTC
clone size: NA
D gene: NA
V gene: TRBV10-3
J gene: TRBJ2-1

CDR3 protein: CASSLTTRNYEQYF
CDR3 DNA: TGTGCCAGCAGCTTGACGACCAGGAATTACGAGCAGTACTTC
clone size: NA
D gene: NA
V gene: TRBV7-9
J gene: TRBJ2-7

CDR3 protein: CASGREGPLSTDTQYF
CDR3 DNA: TGTGCCAGCGGGCGGGAGGGCCCACTAAGCACAGATACGCAGTATTTT
clone size: NA
D gene: TRBD2
V gene: TRBV28
J gene: TRBJ2-3

CDR3 protein: CASSQDGSGRATETQYF
CDR3 DNA: TGTGCCAGCAGCCAAGATGGTAGCGGGAGGGCCACGGAGACCCAGTACTTC
clone size: NA
D gene: TRBD2
V gene: TRBV3-1/TRBV3-2
J gene: TRBJ2-5

CDR3 protein: CASSLGTRGETQYF
CDR3 DNA: TGTGCCAGCAGCCTAGGGACTAGAGGAGAGACCCAGTACTTC
clone size: NA
D gene: TRBD2
V gene: TRBV3-1/TRBV3-2
J gene: TRBJ2-5

CDR3 protein: CASSFGGGNEKLFF
CDR3 DNA: TGTGCCAGCAGCTTTGGGGGGGGCAATGAAAAACTGTTTTTT
clone size: NA
D gene: NA
V gene: TRBV6-5
J gene: TRBJ1-4